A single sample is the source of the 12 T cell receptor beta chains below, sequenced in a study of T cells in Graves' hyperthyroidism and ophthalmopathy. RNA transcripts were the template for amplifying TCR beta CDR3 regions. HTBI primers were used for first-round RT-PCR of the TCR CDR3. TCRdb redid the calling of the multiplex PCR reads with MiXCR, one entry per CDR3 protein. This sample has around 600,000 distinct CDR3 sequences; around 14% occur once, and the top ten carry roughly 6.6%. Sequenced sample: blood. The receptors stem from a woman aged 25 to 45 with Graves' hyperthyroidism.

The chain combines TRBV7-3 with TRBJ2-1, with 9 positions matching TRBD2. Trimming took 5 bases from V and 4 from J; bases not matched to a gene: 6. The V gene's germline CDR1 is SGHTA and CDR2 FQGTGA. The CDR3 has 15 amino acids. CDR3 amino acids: CASSPVAGAYNEQFF. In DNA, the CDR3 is TGTGCCAGCAGCCCAGTAGCGGGAGCATACAATGAGCAGTTCTTC.

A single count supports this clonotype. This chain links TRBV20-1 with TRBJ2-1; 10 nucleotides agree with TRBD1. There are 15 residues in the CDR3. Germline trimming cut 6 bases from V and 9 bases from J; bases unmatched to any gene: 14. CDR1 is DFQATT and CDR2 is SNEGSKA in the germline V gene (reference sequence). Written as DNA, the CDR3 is TGCAGTGCCATCTACCCGGGACAGGGGACGGGTGAGCAGTTCTTC. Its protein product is CSAIYPGQGTGEQFF.

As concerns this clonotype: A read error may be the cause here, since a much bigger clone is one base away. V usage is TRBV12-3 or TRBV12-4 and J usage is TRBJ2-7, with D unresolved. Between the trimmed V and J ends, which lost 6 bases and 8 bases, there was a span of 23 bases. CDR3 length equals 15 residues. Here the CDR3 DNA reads TGTGCCAGCAGGCACAAGGACCCGGGTTCTGATAAGCAGTACTTC. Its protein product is CASRHKDPGSDKQYF.

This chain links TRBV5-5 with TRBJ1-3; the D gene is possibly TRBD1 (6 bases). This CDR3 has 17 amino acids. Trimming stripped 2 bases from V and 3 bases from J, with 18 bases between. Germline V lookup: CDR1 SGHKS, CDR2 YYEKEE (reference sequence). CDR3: CASSLEVGGYSGNTIYF. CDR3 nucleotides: TGTGCCAGCAGCTTAGAAGTGGGGGGCTACAGTGGAAACACCATATATTTT.

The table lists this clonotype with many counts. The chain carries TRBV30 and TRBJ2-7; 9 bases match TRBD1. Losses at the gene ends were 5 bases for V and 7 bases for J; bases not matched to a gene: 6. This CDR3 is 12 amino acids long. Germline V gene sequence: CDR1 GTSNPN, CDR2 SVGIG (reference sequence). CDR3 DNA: TGTGCCTGGGAAAACAGGGGGCGGGAGCAGTACTTC. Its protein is CAWENRGREQYF.

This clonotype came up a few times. CDR3 sequence: CASSPGRGTGSYEQYF. The CDR3 region has the DNA TGTGCCAGCAGCCCCGGTCGGGGGACAGGGTCCTACGAGCAGTACTTC. The chain couples TRBV7-2 to TRBJ2-7; 9 positions agree with TRBD1. This CDR3 contains 16 residues. Trimming removed 5 bases from V and 1 base from J; junction bases left unmatched: 9. The germline gives CDR1 SGHTA, CDR2 FQGNSA.

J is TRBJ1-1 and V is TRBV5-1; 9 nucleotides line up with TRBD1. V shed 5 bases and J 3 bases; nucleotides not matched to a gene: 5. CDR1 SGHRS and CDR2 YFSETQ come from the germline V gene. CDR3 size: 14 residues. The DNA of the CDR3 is TGCGCCAGCAGTACAGGGGGCGCGTACACTGAAGCTTTCTTT. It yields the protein CASSTGGAYTEAFF.

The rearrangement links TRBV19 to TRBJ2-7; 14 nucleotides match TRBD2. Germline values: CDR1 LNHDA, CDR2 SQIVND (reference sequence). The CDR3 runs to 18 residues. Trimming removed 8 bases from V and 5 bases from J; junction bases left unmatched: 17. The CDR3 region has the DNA TGTGCCAGTTCCCTCCCGGGACTAGCGGGAGATGTTGCGGACGAGCAGTACTTC. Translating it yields CASSLPGLAGDVADEQYF.

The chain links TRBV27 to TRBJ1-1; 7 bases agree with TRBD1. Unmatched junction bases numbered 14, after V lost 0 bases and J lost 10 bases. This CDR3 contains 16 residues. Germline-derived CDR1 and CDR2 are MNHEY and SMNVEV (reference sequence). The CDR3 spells CASSLSAGQLVAGAFF. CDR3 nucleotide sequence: TGTGCCAGCAGTTTATCAGCGGGACAGTTGGTCGCTGGAGCTTTCTTT.

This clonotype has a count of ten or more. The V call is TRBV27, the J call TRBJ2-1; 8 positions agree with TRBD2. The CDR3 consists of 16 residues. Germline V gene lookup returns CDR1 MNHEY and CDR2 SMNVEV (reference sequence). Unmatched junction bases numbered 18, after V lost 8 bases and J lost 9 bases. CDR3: CASRYLSGRGSIEQFF. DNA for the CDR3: TGTGCCAGCCGATACCTAAGCGGGAGAGGGTCCATTGAGCAGTTCTTC.

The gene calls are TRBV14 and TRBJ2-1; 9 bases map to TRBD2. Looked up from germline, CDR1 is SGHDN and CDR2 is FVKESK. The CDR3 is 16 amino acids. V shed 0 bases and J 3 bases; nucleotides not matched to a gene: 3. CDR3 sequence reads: CASSQDAGGYYNEQFF. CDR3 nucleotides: TGTGCCAGCAGCCAAGATGCGGGAGGGTACTACAATGAGCAGTTCTTC.

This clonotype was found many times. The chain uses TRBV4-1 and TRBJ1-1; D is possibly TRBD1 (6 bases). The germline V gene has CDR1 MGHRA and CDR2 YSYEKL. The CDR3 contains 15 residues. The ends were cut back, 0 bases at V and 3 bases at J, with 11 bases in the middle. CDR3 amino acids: CASSQDRAGDTEAFF. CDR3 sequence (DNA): TGCGCCAGCAGCCAAGATCGGGCAGGGGACACTGAAGCTTTCTTT.